Below are 14 T cell receptor beta chains sequenced from a single sample in a study of T cells after yellow fever vaccination. TCRdb reprocessed the 5' RACE reads with MiXCR, giving one entry per CDR3 protein. The table shows some 320,000 distinct CDR3 sequences, with about 4% occurring only once. The sequences come from PBMCs, collected 5 days after the yellow fever booster vaccination. The receptors here all came from a man aged 18-30 years who received the YFV17D yellow fever vaccine.

This clonotype was counted ten times or more. The chain couples TRBV6-5 to TRBJ2-3; D ambiguous. The CDR3 loop spans 15 amino acids. Germline V gives CDR1 MNHEY, CDR2 SVGAGI. Trimming took 2 bases from V and 0 from J, leaving 9 bases between them. CDR3 bases: TGTGCCAGCAGTTACGGGCCCGCGAGCACAGATACGCAGTATTTT. Residues: CASSYGPASTDTQYF.

The chain is built from TRBV29-1 and TRBJ1-4, with D possibly matching TRBD1 (5 bases). The CDR3 has 14 amino acids. The V end lost 2 bases, the J end lost 8 bases, and 15 bases lay between the germline ends. Per the germline V gene, CDR1 is SQVTM and CDR2 is ANQGSEA. The CDR3 DNA is TGCAGCGTTGAACCAAGGGACGACCGGGAAAAACTGTTTTTT. Protein: CSVEPRDDREKLFF.

Only a few counts were recorded for this clonotype. The chain couples TRBV12-3 or TRBV12-4 to TRBJ1-2, with 8 bases matching TRBD1. V dropped 6 bases and J dropped 8; count of bases not matched to a gene: 8. CDR3 size: 13 residues. In DNA, the CDR3 is TGTGCCAGCAGGCAGCAGGGGGCGCGGGGCTACACCTTC. As protein: CASRQQGARGYTF.

This clonotype was picked up a small number of times. The CDR3 nucleotides are TGTGCTAGTGGTTCCTACATAGCGGGGGGAGGGAATACGCAGTATTTT. It yields the protein CASGSYIAGGGNTQYF. The rearrangement uses TRBV12-5 and TRBJ2-3, with 10 bases identical to TRBD2. The germline V gene encodes CDR1 LGHNT and CDR2 FRNRAP. The CDR3 has 16 residues. J was trimmed by 7 bases and V by 4 bases; bases with no gene match: 11. Variable domain in full (rest from reference TRBV12-5 and TRBJ2-3): DARVTQTPRHKVTEMGQEVTMRCQPILGHNTVFWYRQTMMQGLELLAYFRNRAPLDDSGMPKDRFSAEMPDATLATLKIQPSEPRDSAVYFCASGSYIAGGGNTQYFGPGTRLTVL.

The chain has TRBV4-3 and TRBJ2-7; TRBD1 aligns across 8 bases. CDR1 and CDR2 from the germline V gene are LGHNA and YSLEER. The CDR3 is made up of 16 amino acids. Germline trimming cut 1 base from V and 2 bases from J; bases unmatched to any gene: 7. This CDR3 is CASSQGLGQGAYEQYF. DNA of the CDR3: TGCGCCAGCAGCCAAGGTTTAGGACAGGGAGCCTACGAGCAGTACTTC.

This clonotype was detected a few times. The chain is built from TRBV20-1 and TRBJ2-3, with D unresolved. The CDR3 has 11 residues. Germline-derived CDR1 and CDR2 are DFQATT and SNEGSKA (reference sequence). V was shortened by 5 bases and J by 6 bases, with 9 bases between the two germline ends. The CDR3 reads CSAYPRDTQYF. In DNA form, the CDR3 reads TGCAGTGCTTACCCGCGGGATACGCAGTATTTT.

This clonotype was counted only a few times. V and J are TRBV5-1 and TRBJ2-2; perhaps TRBD2 as D (6 bases). Germline assignment: CDR1 SGHRS and CDR2 YFSETQ. The CDR3 loop spans 13 amino acids. Trimming cost V 2 bases and J 6 bases, with 8 bases left between them. CDR3 loop: CASSFGGPGELFF. The CDR3 DNA follows: TGCGCCAGCAGCTTCGGGGGTCCCGGGGAGCTGTTTTTT.

A few counts support this clonotype. This chain links TRBV20-1 with TRBJ2-2, with no clear D. This CDR3 has 17 amino acids. The germline CDR1 and CDR2 sequences are DFQATT and SNEGSKA (reference sequence). Trimming cost V 0 bases and J 0 bases, with 14 bases left between them. The CDR3 loop is CSARDARSFANTGELFF. CDR3 nucleotide sequence: TGCAGTGCTAGAGATGCCAGGAGCTTCGCGAACACCGGGGAGCTGTTTTTT.

The sample holds many counts of this clonotype. V usage is TRBV2 and J usage is TRBJ2-1; D is unclear. Trimming removed 4 bases from V and 6 bases from J, with 16 bases in between. The CDR3 loop spans 15 amino acids. Germline V gene data show CDR1 as SNHLY and CDR2 as FYNNEI. The CDR3: CASSGGRSYGNEQFF. CDR3 bases: TGTGCCAGCAGTGGAGGTCGGTCATACGGCAATGAGCAGTTCTTC.

This clonotype was picked up many times. J is TRBJ2-4 and V is TRBV7-6; a possible D gene is TRBD1 (7 bases). Germline V gene sequence: CDR1 SGHVS, CDR2 FNYEAQ. The CDR3 covers 14 residues. V gave up 5 bases and J gave up 8 bases, with 16 bases separating them. The CDR3, as DNA: TGTGCCAGCAGCATGACAGGGTGGGGGGACATTCAGTACTTC. Translating gives CASSMTGWGDIQYF.

This clonotype was detected only a few times. The chain has TRBV20-1 and TRBJ1-1, with 7 bases fitting TRBD1. CDR1 and CDR2 (germline): DFQATT, SNEGSKA (reference sequence). V lost 0 bases, J lost 4 bases, and 5 bases stayed unmatched. The CDR3 loop spans 14 amino acids. DNA of the CDR3: TGCAGTGCTAGAGATGACGCAGGGGGCACTGAAGCTTTCTTT. It codes for CSARDDAGGTEAFF.

The chain combines TRBV12-3 or TRBV12-4 with TRBJ2-7; 7 nucleotides line up with TRBD1. The CDR3 length is 14 residues. Trimming cost V 5 bases and J 3 bases; bases outside gene matches: 7. The CDR3 reads CASSPTGFGYEQYF. The CDR3 coding sequence is TGTGCCAGCAGTCCGACAGGGTTTGGCTACGAGCAGTACTTC.

This clonotype was detected only a few times. The chain uses TRBV11-2 and TRBJ2-7, with D unresolved. The germline V gene has CDR1 SGHAT and CDR2 FQNNGV. V shed 3 bases and J shed 5 bases, with 11 bases lying between them. The CDR3 totals 13 residues. CDR3 sequence: CASSLVGVHEQYF. As DNA, the CDR3 is TGTGCCAGCAGCTTGGTTGGGGTCCACGAGCAGTACTTC.

This clonotype was seen only a few times. The genes are TRBV9 and TRBJ1-4; 7 nucleotides match TRBD1. Trimming cost V 3 bases and J 7 bases; bases outside gene matches: 12. The CDR3 totals 16 residues. Germline values: CDR1 SGDLS, CDR2 YYNGEE. The CDR3 here is CASSAEPGNRGEKLFF. The CDR3 nucleotides read TGTGCCAGCAGCGCGGAACCCGGGAACAGGGGTGAAAAACTGTTTTTT. The entire variable domain, with the rest obtained from reference TRBV9 and TRBJ1-4, is as follows: DSGVTQTPKHLITATGQRVTLRCSPRSGDLSVYWYQQSLDQGLQFLIQYYNGEERAKGNILERFSAQQFPDLHSELNLSSLELGDSALYFCASSAEPGNRGEKLFFGSGTQLSVL.